A selection of T cell receptor beta chains follows, all from one sample in a study of T cells expressing NK-cell markers. TCRdb re-called the 5' RACE reads, yielding one record per CDR3 amino acid sequence without DNA. In total, the table holds some 500,000 distinct CDR3 sequences. What was sequenced was blood T cells: a sorted CD56 or NKG2C T cell subset, CD4+ or CD8+ T cells, or bulk PBMC T cells (not recorded which). Receptors were obtained from a woman aged 45 to 65 in good health. Both conserved end residues are part of each CDR3.

cdr3_length: 16
j_call: TRBJ1-1
v_call: TRBV4-1
cdr3_aa: CASSQVGRGMNTEAFF

cdr3_length: 14
j_call: TRBJ2-1
v_call: TRBV5-1
cdr3_aa: CASSLQGRGNEQFF

cdr3_length: 13
j_call: TRBJ2-2
v_call: TRBV5-1
cdr3_aa: CASSEAIGGELFF

cdr3_length: 15
j_call: TRBJ1-2
v_call: TRBV12-3/TRBV12-4
cdr3_aa: CASSFRGAGDYGYTF

cdr3_length: 15
j_call: TRBJ2-7
v_call: TRBV11-2
cdr3_aa: CASSLDSDGGYEQYF

cdr3_length: 15
j_call: TRBJ2-3
v_call: TRBV20-1
cdr3_aa: CSASRRDRNTDTQYF

cdr3_length: 13
j_call: TRBJ2-1
v_call: TRBV11-3
cdr3_aa: CASSSLAGGPGFF

cdr3_length: 17
j_call: TRBJ2-4
v_call: TRBV29-1
cdr3_aa: CSVGPGTGPIAKNIQYF

cdr3_length: 15
j_call: TRBJ2-3
v_call: TRBV24-1
cdr3_aa: CATSDLGGPEDTQYF

cdr3_length: 13
j_call: TRBJ2-2
v_call: TRBV18
cdr3_aa: CASSRTGTGELFF

cdr3_length: 12
j_call: TRBJ1-1
v_call: TRBV20-1
cdr3_aa: CRGGVGGTEAFF

cdr3_length: 16
j_call: TRBJ2-2
v_call: TRBV3-1
cdr3_aa: CASSPPGQGYAGELFF

cdr3_length: 16
j_call: TRBJ2-3
v_call: TRBV3-1
cdr3_aa: CASSPGEWFLADTQYF

cdr3_length: 15
j_call: TRBJ1-2
v_call: TRBV2
cdr3_aa: CASSVYQGSNYGYTF

cdr3_length: 17
j_call: TRBJ2-3
v_call: TRBV7-2
cdr3_aa: CASSLARAGGITDTQYF

cdr3_length: 16
j_call: TRBJ2-3
v_call: TRBV9
cdr3_aa: CASSAAGGGTTDTQYF

cdr3_length: 15
j_call: TRBJ1-1
v_call: TRBV20-1
cdr3_aa: CSARGLGRVNTEAFF

cdr3_length: 14
j_call: TRBJ1-2
v_call: TRBV29-1
cdr3_aa: CSVVGRQLDYGYTF

cdr3_length: 16
j_call: TRBJ2-1
v_call: TRBV4-2
cdr3_aa: CASSQELGGRAREQFF

cdr3_length: 13
j_call: TRBJ2-5
v_call: TRBV21-1
cdr3_aa: CASSNGGPETQYF

cdr3_length: 15
j_call: TRBJ2-1
v_call: TRBV20-1
cdr3_aa: CSARDWGLAGNEQFF

cdr3_length: 14
j_call: TRBJ2-1
v_call: TRBV29-1
cdr3_aa: CSVEEFISGRAKFF

cdr3_length: 14
j_call: TRBJ2-7
v_call: TRBV28
cdr3_aa: CASTRSQGTYEQYF

cdr3_length: 15
j_call: TRBJ1-6
v_call: TRBV3-1
cdr3_aa: CASSQDSRGRSPLHF

cdr3_length: 17
j_call: TRBJ2-5
v_call: TRBV25-1
cdr3_aa: CASSEYEAGPLQETQYF

cdr3_length: 15
j_call: TRBJ1-1
v_call: TRBV29-1
cdr3_aa: CSGLLGGMVNTEAFF

cdr3_length: 12
j_call: TRBJ2-7
v_call: TRBV20-1
cdr3_aa: CSAGTGGNEQYF

cdr3_length: 15
j_call: TRBJ1-6
v_call: TRBV7-9
cdr3_aa: CASSTTGSSNSPLHF

cdr3_length: 17
j_call: TRBJ2-1
v_call: TRBV29-1
cdr3_aa: CSVVEASPPFSYNEQFF

cdr3_length: 18
j_call: TRBJ2-2
v_call: TRBV5-1
cdr3_aa: CASSLRSSGDANTGELFF

cdr3_length: 15
j_call: TRBJ2-4
v_call: TRBV5-1
cdr3_aa: CASSRTGIGKNIQYF

cdr3_length: 18
j_call: TRBJ2-1
v_call: TRBV7-6
cdr3_aa: CATSSLSGSSGSYNEQFF

cdr3_length: 15
j_call: TRBJ2-5
v_call: TRBV11-2
cdr3_aa: CASSLDSGSGETQYF

cdr3_length: 15
j_call: TRBJ1-4
v_call: TRBV18
cdr3_aa: CASSRVTAPDVKLFF

cdr3_length: 17
j_call: TRBJ2-7
v_call: TRBV20-1
cdr3_aa: CSARAWTSGIPGYEQYF

cdr3_length: 12
j_call: TRBJ2-1
v_call: TRBV11-2
cdr3_aa: CASSPTLGEQFF

cdr3_length: 16
j_call: TRBJ2-3
v_call: TRBV6-5
cdr3_aa: CASFPGWGVVTDTQYF

cdr3_length: 15
j_call: TRBJ2-3
v_call: TRBV28
cdr3_aa: CASSSLAGDADTQYF

cdr3_length: 15
j_call: TRBJ2-3
v_call: TRBV5-1
cdr3_aa: CASSPSGSREGTQYF

cdr3_length: 14
j_call: TRBJ2-7
v_call: TRBV11-1
cdr3_aa: CATSPRDVTYEQYF

cdr3_length: 13
j_call: TRBJ2-1
v_call: TRBV20-1
cdr3_aa: CSAPAGTYNEQFF

cdr3_length: 13
j_call: TRBJ1-2
v_call: TRBV24-1
cdr3_aa: CATSDPGQHGYTF

cdr3_length: 16
j_call: TRBJ2-2
v_call: TRBV12-3/TRBV12-4
cdr3_aa: CASSAGLVESPGELFF

cdr3_length: 12
j_call: TRBJ1-1
v_call: TRBV5-1
cdr3_aa: CASGQAGTEAFF

cdr3_length: 14
j_call: TRBJ2-3
v_call: TRBV21-1
cdr3_aa: CASSKADGMDTQYF

cdr3_length: 13
j_call: TRBJ1-1
v_call: TRBV11-2
cdr3_aa: CASSLVTWEEAFF

cdr3_length: 14
j_call: TRBJ2-7
v_call: TRBV4-1
cdr3_aa: CASSQNRDAYEQYF

cdr3_length: 15
j_call: TRBJ2-7
v_call: TRBV20-1
cdr3_aa: CSARDQRRPYYEQYF